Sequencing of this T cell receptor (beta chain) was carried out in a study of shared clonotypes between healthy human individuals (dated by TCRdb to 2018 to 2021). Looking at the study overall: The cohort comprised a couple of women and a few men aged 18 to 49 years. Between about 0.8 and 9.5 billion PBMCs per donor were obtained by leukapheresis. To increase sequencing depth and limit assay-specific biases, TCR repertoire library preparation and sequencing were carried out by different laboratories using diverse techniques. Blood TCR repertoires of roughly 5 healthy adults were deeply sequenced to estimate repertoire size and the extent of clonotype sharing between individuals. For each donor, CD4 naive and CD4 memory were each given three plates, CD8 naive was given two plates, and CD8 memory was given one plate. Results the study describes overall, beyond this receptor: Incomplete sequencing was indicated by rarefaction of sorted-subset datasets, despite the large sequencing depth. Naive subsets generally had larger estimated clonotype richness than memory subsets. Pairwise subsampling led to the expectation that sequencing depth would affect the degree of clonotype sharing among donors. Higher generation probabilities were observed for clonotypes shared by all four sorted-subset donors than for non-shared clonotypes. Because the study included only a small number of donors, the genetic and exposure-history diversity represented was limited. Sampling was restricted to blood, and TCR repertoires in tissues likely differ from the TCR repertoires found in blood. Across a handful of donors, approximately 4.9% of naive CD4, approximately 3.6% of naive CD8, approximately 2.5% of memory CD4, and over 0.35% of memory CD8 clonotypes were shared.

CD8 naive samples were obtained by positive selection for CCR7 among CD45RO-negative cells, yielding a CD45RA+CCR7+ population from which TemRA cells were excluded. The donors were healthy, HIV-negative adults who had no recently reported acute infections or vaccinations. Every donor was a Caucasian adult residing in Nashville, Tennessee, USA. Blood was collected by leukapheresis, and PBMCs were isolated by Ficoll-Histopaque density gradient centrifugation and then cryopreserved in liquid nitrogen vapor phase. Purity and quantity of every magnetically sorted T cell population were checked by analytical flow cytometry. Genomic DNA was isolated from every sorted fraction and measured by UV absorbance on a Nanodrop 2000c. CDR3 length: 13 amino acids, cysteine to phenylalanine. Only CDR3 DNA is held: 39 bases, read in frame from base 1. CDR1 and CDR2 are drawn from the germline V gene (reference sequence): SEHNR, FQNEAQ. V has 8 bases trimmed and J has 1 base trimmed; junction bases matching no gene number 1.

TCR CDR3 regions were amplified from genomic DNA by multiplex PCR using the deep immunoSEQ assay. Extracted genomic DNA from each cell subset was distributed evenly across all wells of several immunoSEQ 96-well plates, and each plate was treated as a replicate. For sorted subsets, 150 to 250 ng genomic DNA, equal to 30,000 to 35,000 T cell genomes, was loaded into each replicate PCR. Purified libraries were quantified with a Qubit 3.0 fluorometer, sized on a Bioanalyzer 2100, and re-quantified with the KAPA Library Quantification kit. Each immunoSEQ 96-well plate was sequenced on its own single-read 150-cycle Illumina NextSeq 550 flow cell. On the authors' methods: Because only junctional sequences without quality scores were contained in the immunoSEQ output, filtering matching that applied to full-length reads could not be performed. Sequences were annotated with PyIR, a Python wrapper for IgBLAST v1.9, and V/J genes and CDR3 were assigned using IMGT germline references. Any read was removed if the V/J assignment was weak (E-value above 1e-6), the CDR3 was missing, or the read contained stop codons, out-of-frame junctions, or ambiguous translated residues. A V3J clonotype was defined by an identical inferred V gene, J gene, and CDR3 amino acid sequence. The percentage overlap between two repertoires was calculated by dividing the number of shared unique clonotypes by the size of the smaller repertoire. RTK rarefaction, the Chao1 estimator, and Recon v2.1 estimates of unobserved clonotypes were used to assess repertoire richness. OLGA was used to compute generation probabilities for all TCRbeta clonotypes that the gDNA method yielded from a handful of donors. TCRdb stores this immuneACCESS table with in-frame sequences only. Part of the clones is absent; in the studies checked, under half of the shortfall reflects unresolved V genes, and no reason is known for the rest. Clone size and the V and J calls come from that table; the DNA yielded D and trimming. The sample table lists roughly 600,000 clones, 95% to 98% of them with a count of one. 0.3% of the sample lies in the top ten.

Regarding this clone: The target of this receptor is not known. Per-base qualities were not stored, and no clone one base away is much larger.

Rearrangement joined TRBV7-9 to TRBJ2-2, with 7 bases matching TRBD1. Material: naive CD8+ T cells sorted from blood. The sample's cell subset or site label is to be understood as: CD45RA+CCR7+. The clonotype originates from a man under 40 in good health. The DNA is TGTGCCAGCGGGGACAGGAACACCGGGGAGCTGTTTTTT. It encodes CASGDRNTGELFF.